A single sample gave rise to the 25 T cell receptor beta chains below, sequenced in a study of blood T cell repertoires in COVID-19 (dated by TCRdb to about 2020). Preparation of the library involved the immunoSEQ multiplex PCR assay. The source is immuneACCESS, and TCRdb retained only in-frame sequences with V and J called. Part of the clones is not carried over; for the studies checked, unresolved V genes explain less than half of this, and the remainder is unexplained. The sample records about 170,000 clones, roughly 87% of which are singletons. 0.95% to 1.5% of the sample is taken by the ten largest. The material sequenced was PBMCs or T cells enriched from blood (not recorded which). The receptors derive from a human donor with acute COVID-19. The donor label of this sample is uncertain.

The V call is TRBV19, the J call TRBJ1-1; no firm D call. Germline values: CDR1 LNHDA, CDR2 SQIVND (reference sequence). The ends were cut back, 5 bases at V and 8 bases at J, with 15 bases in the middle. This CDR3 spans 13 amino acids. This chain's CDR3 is CASSLAGIGEAFF. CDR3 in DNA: TGTGCCAGTAGTTTGGCCGGGATTGGCGAAGCTTTCTTT. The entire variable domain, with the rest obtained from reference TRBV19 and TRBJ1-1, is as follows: DGGITQSPKYLFRKEGQNVTLSCEQNLNHDAMYWYRQDPGQGLRLIYYSQIVNDFQKGDIAEGYSVSREKKESFPLTVTSAQKNPTAFYLCASSLAGIGEAFFGQGTRLTVV.

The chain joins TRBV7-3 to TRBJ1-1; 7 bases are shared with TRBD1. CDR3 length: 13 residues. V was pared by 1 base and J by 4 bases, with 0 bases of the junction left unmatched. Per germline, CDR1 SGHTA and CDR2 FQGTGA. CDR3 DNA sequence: TGTGCCAGCAGCTTAAACAGGGGCACTGAAGCTTTCTTT. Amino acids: CASSLNRGTEAFF.

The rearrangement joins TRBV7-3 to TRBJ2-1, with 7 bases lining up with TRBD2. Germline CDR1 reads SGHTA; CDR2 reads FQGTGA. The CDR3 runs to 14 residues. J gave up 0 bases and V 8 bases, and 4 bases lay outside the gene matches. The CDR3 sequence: CASGAGDSYNEQFF. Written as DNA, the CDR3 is TGTGCCAGCGGGGCGGGGGACTCCTACAATGAGCAGTTCTTC.

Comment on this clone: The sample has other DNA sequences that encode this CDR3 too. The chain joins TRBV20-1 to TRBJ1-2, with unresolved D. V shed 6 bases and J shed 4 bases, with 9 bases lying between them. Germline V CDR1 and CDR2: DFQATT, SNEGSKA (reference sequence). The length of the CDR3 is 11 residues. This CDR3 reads CSASTGYGYTF. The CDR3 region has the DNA TGCAGTGCCTCGACGGGCTATGGCTACACCTTC.

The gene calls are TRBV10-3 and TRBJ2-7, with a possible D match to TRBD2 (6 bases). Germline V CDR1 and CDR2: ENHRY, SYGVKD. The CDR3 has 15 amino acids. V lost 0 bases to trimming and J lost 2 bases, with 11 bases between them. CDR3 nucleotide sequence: TGTGCCATCAGTGAGTCAGCGGGCACGGCCTACGAGCAGTACTTC. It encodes CAISESAGTAYEQYF.

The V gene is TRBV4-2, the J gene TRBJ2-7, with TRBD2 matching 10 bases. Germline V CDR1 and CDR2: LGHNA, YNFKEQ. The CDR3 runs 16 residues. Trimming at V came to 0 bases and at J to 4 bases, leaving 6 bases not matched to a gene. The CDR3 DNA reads TGTGCCAGCAGCCAAGAGTCTGGGACTAGCGTATACGAGCAGTACTTC. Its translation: CASSQESGTSVYEQYF.

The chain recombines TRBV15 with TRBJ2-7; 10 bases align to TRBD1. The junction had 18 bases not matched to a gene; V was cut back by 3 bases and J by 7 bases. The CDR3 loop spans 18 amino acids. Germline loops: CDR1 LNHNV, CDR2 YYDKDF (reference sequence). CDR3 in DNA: TGTGCCACCAGCAGGTGGGTCGAACTCCGGGACAGGGGAAGGGAGCAGTACTTC. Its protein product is CATSRWVELRDRGREQYF.

The CDR3 sequence is CASSASGTGELFF. The CDR3 nucleotides read TGTGCCAGCAGCGCCTCGGGCACCGGGGAGCTGTTTTTT. The chain couples TRBV11-3 to TRBJ2-2; no clear D gene. Germline V gene data show CDR1 as SGHNT and CDR2 as YENEEA. The CDR3 is 13 residues long. V was shortened by 5 bases and J by 4 bases, with 8 bases between the two germline ends.

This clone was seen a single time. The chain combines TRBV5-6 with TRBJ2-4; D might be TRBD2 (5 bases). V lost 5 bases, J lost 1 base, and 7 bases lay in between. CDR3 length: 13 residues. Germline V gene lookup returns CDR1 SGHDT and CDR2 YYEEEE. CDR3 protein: CASRREAKNIQYF. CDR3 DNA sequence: TGTGCCAGCAGAAGGGAGGCCAAAAACATTCAGTACTTC.

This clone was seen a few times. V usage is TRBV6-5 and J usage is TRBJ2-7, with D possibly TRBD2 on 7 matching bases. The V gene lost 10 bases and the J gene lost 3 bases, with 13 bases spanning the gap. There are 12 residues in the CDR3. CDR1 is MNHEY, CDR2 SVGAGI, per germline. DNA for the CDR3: TGTGCCATACCGGGGGGCCACTACGAGCAGTACTTC. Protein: CAIPGGHYEQYF.

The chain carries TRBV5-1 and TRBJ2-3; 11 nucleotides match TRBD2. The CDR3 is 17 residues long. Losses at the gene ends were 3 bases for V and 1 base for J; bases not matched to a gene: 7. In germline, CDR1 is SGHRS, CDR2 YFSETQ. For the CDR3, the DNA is TGCGCCAGCAGCTACTCTATAGCGGGGGGGCGCACAGATACGCAGTATTTT. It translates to CASSYSIAGGRTDTQYF.

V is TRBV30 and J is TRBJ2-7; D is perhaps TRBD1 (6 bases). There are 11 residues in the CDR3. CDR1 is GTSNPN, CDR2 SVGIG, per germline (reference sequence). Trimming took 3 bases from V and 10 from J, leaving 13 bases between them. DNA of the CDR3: TGTGCCTGGAGCGTACAGGGAGATCAGTACTTC. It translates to CAWSVQGDQYF.

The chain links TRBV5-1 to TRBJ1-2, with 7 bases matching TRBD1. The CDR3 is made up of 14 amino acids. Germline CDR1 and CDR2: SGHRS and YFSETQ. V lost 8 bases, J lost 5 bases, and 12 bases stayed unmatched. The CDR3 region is CASTYRGLGYGYTF. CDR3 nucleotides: TGCGCCAGTACTTACAGGGGACTCGGATATGGCTACACCTTC.

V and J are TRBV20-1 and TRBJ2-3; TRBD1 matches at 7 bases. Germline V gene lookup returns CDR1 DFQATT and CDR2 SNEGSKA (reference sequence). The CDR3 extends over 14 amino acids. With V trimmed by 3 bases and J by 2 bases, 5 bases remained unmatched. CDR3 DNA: TGCAGTGCTAGTGAGGACAGGACCACAGATACGCAGTATTTT. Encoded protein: CSASEDRTTDTQYF.

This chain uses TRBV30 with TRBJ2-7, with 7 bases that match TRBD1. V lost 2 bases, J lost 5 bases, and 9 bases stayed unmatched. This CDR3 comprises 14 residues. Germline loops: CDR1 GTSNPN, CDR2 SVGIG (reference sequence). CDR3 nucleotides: TGTGCCTGGAGTACCGAGACAGGGATTCACGAGCAGTACTTC. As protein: CAWSTETGIHEQYF.

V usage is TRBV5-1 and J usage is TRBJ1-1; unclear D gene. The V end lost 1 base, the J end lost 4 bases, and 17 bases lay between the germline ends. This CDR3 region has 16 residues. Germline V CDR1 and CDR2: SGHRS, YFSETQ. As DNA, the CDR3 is TGCGCCAGCAGCTTGTCTCCCTTCCGCCCGGGCACTGAAGCTTTCTTT. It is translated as CASSLSPFRPGTEAFF.

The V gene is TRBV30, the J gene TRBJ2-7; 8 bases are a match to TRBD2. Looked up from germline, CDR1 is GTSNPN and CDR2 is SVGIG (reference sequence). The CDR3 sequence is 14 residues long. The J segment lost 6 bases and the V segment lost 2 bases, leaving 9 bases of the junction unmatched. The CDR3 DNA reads TGTGCCTGGAGTTTCGGGGGGGGCCCTCGCGAGCAGTACTTC. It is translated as CAWSFGGGPREQYF.

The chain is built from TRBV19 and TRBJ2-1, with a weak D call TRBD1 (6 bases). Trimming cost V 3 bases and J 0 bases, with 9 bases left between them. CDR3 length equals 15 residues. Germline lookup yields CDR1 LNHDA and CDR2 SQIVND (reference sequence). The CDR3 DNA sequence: TGTGCCAGTAGTATGAGGGGGAGCTCCTACAATGAGCAGTTCTTC. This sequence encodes CASSMRGSSYNEQFF.

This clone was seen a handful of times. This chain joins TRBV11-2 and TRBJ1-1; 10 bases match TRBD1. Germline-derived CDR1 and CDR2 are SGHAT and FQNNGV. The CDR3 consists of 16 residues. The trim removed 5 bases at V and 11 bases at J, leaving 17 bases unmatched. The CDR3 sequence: CASSRSIGTGVVVAFF. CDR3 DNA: TGTGCCAGCAGCAGATCAATCGGGACAGGGGTAGTTGTGGCTTTCTTT.

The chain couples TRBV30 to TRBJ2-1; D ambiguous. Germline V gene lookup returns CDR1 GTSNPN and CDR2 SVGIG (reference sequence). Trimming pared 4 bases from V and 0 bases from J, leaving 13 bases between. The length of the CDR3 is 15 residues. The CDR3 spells CAWTPGPSSYNEQFF. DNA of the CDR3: TGTGCCTGGACCCCCGGCCCTAGCTCCTACAATGAGCAGTTCTTC.

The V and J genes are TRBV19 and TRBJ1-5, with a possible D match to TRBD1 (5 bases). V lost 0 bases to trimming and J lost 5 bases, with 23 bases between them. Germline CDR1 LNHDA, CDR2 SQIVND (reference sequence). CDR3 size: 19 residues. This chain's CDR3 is CASSIDNLRVAGWDQPQHF. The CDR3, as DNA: TGTGCCAGTAGTATAGATAATCTCAGGGTGGCTGGATGGGATCAGCCCCAGCATTTT.

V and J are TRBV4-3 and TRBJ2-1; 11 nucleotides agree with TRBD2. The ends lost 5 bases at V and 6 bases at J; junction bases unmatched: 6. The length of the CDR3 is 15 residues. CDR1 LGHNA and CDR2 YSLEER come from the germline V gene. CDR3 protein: CASSSLAGVGNEQFF. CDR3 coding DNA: TGCGCCAGCAGCTCACTAGCGGGGGTGGGCAATGAGCAGTTCTTC.

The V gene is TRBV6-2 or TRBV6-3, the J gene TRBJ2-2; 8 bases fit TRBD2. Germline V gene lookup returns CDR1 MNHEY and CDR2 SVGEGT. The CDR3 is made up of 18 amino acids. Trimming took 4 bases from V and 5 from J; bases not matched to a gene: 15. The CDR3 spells CASSSAEWIAGYTGELFF. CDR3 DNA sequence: TGTGCCAGCAGTTCCGCCGAGTGGATAGCGGGATATACCGGGGAGCTGTTTTTT.

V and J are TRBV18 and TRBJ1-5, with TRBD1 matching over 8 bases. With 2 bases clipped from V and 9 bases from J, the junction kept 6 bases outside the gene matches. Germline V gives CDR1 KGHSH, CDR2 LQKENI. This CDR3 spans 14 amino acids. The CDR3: CASSPSQGVRPQHF. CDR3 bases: TGTGCCAGCTCACCATCACAGGGGGTCCGGCCCCAGCATTTT.

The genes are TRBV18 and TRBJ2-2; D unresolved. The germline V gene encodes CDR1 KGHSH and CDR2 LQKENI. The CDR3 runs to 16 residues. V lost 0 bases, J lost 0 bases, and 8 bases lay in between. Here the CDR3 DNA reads TGTGCCAGCTCACCACCGGTCGGTGCGAACACCGGGGAGCTGTTTTTT. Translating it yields CASSPPVGANTGELFF.